This is a list of T cell receptor beta chains from one sample in a study of cytomegalovirus exposure and HLA in healthy donors. The table came from immunoSEQ multiplex PCR; TCRdb's copy has only in-frame clones and leaves some out. The sample shows 120,000 or so clones, 74% of them seen only once. Sequencing was done on a sample of PBMCs. The receptor set was obtained from a man aged 35-49 years in good health and CMV-seropositive. The CDR3 runs from the conserved cysteine through the conserved F or W. A D gene is named only where the DNA matches it firmly. Not all rows give a size; the values are once, few, many and, for expanded clones, a class.

J	D	V	size	CDR3	DNA
TRBJ2-5	-	TRBV18	-	CASSPTWAGQSQETQYF	TGTGCCAGCTCACCAACATGGGCGGGACAGTCACAAGAGACCCAGTACTTC
TRBJ2-1	-	TRBV27	-	CASSFLGATGMNEQFF	TGTGCCAGCAGTTTCCTGGGGGCCACGGGGATGAATGAGCAGTTCTTC
TRBJ1-6	TRBD1	TRBV30	-	CAWRGQGRDSPLHF	TGTGCCTGGAGGGGACAGGGGAGGGATTCACCCCTCCACTTT
TRBJ1-1	-	TRBV7-9	-	CASSLVQNTEAFF	TGTGCCAGCAGCTTAGTACAGAACACTGAAGCTTTCTTT
TRBJ1-1	-	TRBV10-3	-	CAISGPGNTEAFF	TGTGCCATCAGTGGGCCAGGGAACACTGAAGCTTTCTTT
TRBJ2-6	TRBD1	TRBV7-6	-	CASSLRSGDRNSGANVLTF	TGTGCCAGCAGCTTAAGGTCCGGGGACAGGAACTCTGGGGCCAACGTCCTGACTTTC
TRBJ2-1	-	TRBV7-2	-	CASSSPWGDNEQFF	TGTGCCAGCAGCTCCCCGTGGGGGGACAATGAGCAGTTCTTC
TRBJ2-1	TRBD2	TRBV28	-	CASTLGLAGGLSYNEQFF	TGTGCCAGCACCTTAGGTCTAGCGGGGGGGCTGTCCTACAATGAGCAGTTCTTC
TRBJ2-5	-	TRBV6-1	-	CASNPQVQETQYF	TGTGCCAGCAACCCACAGGTCCAAGAGACCCAGTACTTC
TRBJ1-5	-	TRBV6-1	-	CASILNSNQPQHF	TGTGCCAGCATACTTAATAGCAATCAGCCCCAGCATTTT
TRBJ2-7	TRBD1	TRBV18	once	CASSPTGEGEQYF	TGTGCCAGCTCACCGACAGGGGAAGGCGAGCAGTACTTC
TRBJ2-3	-	TRBV7-9	once	CASSALSGTDTQYF	TGTGCCAGCAGCGCCCTATCGGGCACAGATACGCAGTATTTT
TRBJ2-7	TRBD2	TRBV14	-	CASSHPGLAGKYEQYF	TGTGCCAGCAGCCACCCGGGACTAGCGGGGAAATACGAGCAGTACTTC
TRBJ2-2	-	TRBV5-1	once	CASSFRSVAANTGELFF	TGCGCCAGCAGCTTTCGATCAGTAGCCGCGAACACCGGGGAGCTGTTTTTT
TRBJ1-2	-	TRBV5-1	-	CASSSDRGGYGYTF	TGCGCCAGCAGCTCGGACCGGGGGGGCTATGGCTACACCTTC
TRBJ2-2	TRBD1	TRBV9	-	CASSATGRDTGELFF	TGTGCCAGCAGCGCGACAGGGAGAGACACCGGGGAGCTGTTTTTT
TRBJ2-2	-	TRBV27	-	CASSVAGRNTGELFF	TGTGCCAGCAGTGTGGCAGGCAGGAACACCGGGGAGCTGTTTTTT
TRBJ2-3	TRBD2	TRBV6-5	-	CASSYSTSGGGTQYF	TGTGCCAGCAGTTATTCGACTAGCGGAGGGGGTACGCAGTATTTT
TRBJ2-2	-	TRBV7-9	few	CASSLGGGTGELFF	TGTGCCAGCAGCTTAGGAGGGGGTACCGGGGAGCTGTTTTTT
TRBJ1-1	TRBD1	TRBV27	-	CASWGQGNTEAFF	TGTGCCAGCTGGGGACAGGGGAACACTGAAGCTTTCTTT
TRBJ2-2	-	TRBV28	few	CASRTATGWAGELFF	TGTGCCAGCAGGACGGCGACGGGGTGGGCCGGGGAGCTGTTTTTT
TRBJ1-5	-	TRBV18	-	CASQEPVGNQPQHF	TGTGCCAGCCAAGAACCGGTAGGCAATCAGCCCCAGCATTTT
TRBJ2-1	TRBD1	TRBV9	-	CASSVRDRDHNEQFF	TGTGCCAGCAGCGTCCGGGACAGGGATCACAATGAGCAGTTCTTC
TRBJ1-5	TRBD1	TRBV5-1	once	CASSRMTGDNQPQHF	TGCGCCAGCAGCAGAATGACAGGGGACAATCAGCCCCAGCATTTT
TRBJ2-3	-	TRBV29-1	once	CSADRTSTDTQYF	TGCAGCGCCGACCGGACTAGCACAGATACGCAGTATTTT
TRBJ2-1	TRBD2	TRBV9	-	CASSWTSGDEQFF	TGTGCCAGCAGTTGGACTAGCGGCGATGAGCAGTTCTTC
TRBJ1-4	-	TRBV28	few	CASSLSGGNEKLFF	TGTGCCAGCAGTTTATCGGGCGGGAATGAAAAACTGTTTTTT
TRBJ1-5	-	TRBV6-6	-	CASGPKQPQHF	TGTGCCAGCGGGCCTAAACAGCCCCAGCATTTT
TRBJ2-3	-	TRBV7-3	-	CASSLNGGGADTQYF	TGTGCCAGCAGCTTAAATGGTGGAGGGGCAGATACGCAGTATTTT
TRBJ1-1	TRBD1	TRBV10-1	-	CASSEQKKWTGENTEAFF	TGCGCCAGCAGTGAACAGAAAAAATGGACAGGGGAAAACACTGAAGCTTTCTTT
TRBJ2-7	TRBD2	TRBV5-1	few	CASRPGTRPYEQYF	TGCGCCAGCAGGCCCGGGACTAGACCTTACGAGCAGTACTTC
TRBJ1-5	-	TRBV28	-	CASSLPGGYQPQHF	TGTGCCAGCAGTTTACCGGGGGGCTATCAGCCCCAGCATTTT
TRBJ1-2	TRBD1	TRBV30	-	CAWSRDRPYGYTF	TGTGCCTGGAGCCGGGACAGACCCTATGGCTACACCTTC
TRBJ2-5	-	TRBV6-1	-	CASSEWGRSLQETQYF	TGTGCCAGCAGTGAATGGGGCAGAAGCTTACAAGAGACCCAGTACTTC
TRBJ2-7	-	TRBV5-5	-	CASGRRVSVHEQYF	TGTGCCAGCGGGCGGAGGGTTTCAGTCCACGAGCAGTACTTC
TRBJ1-2	TRBD1	TRBV19	-	CASSDRDRVGGYTF	TGTGCCAGTAGTGACCGGGACAGGGTGGGTGGCTACACCTTC
TRBJ2-7	-	TRBV28	-	CASSPLGGPGYEQYF	TGTGCCAGCAGTCCCCTTGGAGGCCCGGGTTACGAGCAGTACTTC
TRBJ1-5	-	TRBV27	few	CASSSRGTNFNQPQHF	TGTGCCAGCAGTTCTAGGGGGACAAACTTCAATCAGCCCCAGCATTTT
TRBJ2-7	TRBD1	TRBV6-1	-	CASSEALFGRGYEQYF	TGTGCCAGCAGTGAAGCGCTTTTTGGCAGGGGGTACGAGCAGTACTTC
TRBJ1-6	TRBD1	TRBV14	-	CASSLQTGTRLNSPLHF	TGTGCCAGCAGCCTTCAGACAGGGACTCGTTTAAATTCACCCCTCCACTTT
TRBJ1-2	TRBD1	TRBV28	-	CASNRGGYGYTF	TGTGCCAGCAACAGGGGCGGCTATGGCTACACCTTC
TRBJ2-1	TRBD1	TRBV6-6	-	CAISSGTGKLF	TGTGCCATCTCCTCCGGGACAGGGAAACTCTTC
TRBJ2-5	-	TRBV7-2	-	CASSPDRKETQYF	TGTGCCAGCAGCCCCGACAGAAAGGAGACCCAGTACTTC
TRBJ1-3	-	TRBV19	-	CASSMSGRSGNTIYF	TGTGCCAGTAGTATGAGCGGCCGCTCTGGAAACACCATATATTTT
TRBJ2-1	-	TRBV13	few	CASRRGGNEQFF	TGTGCCAGTAGGCGGGGTGGAAATGAGCAGTTCTTC
TRBJ1-2	-	TRBV5-1	once	CASNKGGGEAGYTF	TGCGCCAGCAATAAGGGAGGAGGGGAGGCTGGCTACACCTTC
TRBJ1-1	TRBD1	TRBV6-1	-	CASSEARGGAAEAFF	TGTGCCAGCAGTGAAGCGCGAGGGGGCGCGGCTGAAGCTTTCTTT
TRBJ1-2	TRBD1	TRBV19	few	CASSSDRGTGGYTF	TGTGCCAGTAGTTCGGACAGGGGAACGGGAGGCTACACCTTC
TRBJ1-2	TRBD1	TRBV30	-	CAWTVPGQGHYGYTF	TGTGCCTGGACCGTCCCGGGACAGGGACACTATGGCTACACCTTC
TRBJ1-2	-	TRBV11-3	-	CASSLELAGPCRGYTF	TGTGCCAGCAGCTTAGAATTAGCGGGACCTTGTAGAGGCTACACCTTC
TRBJ1-5	TRBD1	TRBV7-2	-	CASSFQGVGQPQHF	TGTGCCAGCAGCTTTCAGGGGGTTGGGCAGCCCCAGCATTTT
TRBJ1-4	-	TRBV5-1	-	CASSRGKANEKLFF	TGCGCCAGCAGCCGGGGGAAGGCTAATGAAAAACTGTTTTTT
TRBJ1-2	-	TRBV5-4	-	CASSLAGPPNSRGYTF	TGTGCCAGCAGCTTGGCAGGGCCCCCGAACTCGCGGGGCTACACCTTC
TRBJ1-6	-	TRBV30	-	CAFARTSSSYNSPLHF	TGTGCCTTCGCAAGGACATCTAGCTCCTATAATTCACCCCTCCACTTT
TRBJ2-1	TRBD2	TRBV5-4	-	CASSPAVAGSSYNEQFF	TGTGCCAGCAGCCCCGCCGTAGCGGGGAGCTCCTACAATGAGCAGTTCTTC
TRBJ2-3	TRBD2	TRBV12-5	-	CASGLDPLAGGRLSTDTQYF	TGTGCTAGTGGTTTGGACCCTCTAGCGGGGGGACGCCTTAGCACAGATACGCAGTATTTT
TRBJ2-5	TRBD2	TRBV28	-	CASIEGGRWQETQYF	TGTGCCAGCATCGAGGGAGGGAGATGGCAAGAGACCCAGTACTTC
TRBJ1-3	-	TRBV4-2	-	CASSQTPLGGPSGNTIYF	TGTGCCAGCAGCCAGACCCCCCTCGGGGGGCCCTCTGGAAACACCATATATTTT
TRBJ2-5	-	TRBV11-3	-	CASSLRQGGEETQYF	TGTGCCAGCAGCTTACGTCAGGGGGGAGAAGAGACCCAGTACTTC